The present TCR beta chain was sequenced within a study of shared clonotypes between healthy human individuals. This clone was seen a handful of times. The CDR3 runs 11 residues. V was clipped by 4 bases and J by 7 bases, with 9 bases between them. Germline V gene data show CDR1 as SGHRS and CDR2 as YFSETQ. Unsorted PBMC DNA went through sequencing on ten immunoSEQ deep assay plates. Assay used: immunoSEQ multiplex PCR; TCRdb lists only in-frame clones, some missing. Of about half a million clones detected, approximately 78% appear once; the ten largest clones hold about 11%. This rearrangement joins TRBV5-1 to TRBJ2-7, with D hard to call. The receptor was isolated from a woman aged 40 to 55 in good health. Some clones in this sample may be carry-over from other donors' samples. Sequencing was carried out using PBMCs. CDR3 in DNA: TGCGCCAGCAGCGCCGGTGGGGAGCAGTACTTC. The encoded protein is CASSAGGEQYF.